Here is one T cell receptor beta chain with its context. The target antigen is unknown. The TCR beta CDR3 regions underwent amplification using RNA transcripts as the source. Using the HTBI primer set, a first-round RT-PCR was run on the TCR CDR3. MiXCR was run by TCRdb on the multiplex PCR reads, yielding one entry per CDR3 protein. The sample contains about 290,000 distinct CDR3 sequences, about 14% of which appear only once. Trimming at V came to 3 bases and at J to 3 bases, leaving 4 bases not matched to a gene. Germline CDR1 is MNHEY and CDR2 is SMNVEV (reference sequence). The CDR3 is 14 amino acids. This entry is derived from a study of T cells in Graves' hyperthyroidism and ophthalmopathy. Findings of the study overall: Among thyroid clonotypes expanded above 0.001, most also appeared in blood. The authors' 13 V-J model separated ophthalmopathy from stable hyperthyroidism.

Material: blood. This chain uses TRBV27 with TRBJ2-7; 8 nucleotides align to TRBD1. This clonotype was obtained from a woman in her twenties or thirties with Graves' hyperthyroidism that later progressed to Graves' ophthalmopathy. The DNA for the CDR3 is TGTGCCAGCAGTTTTGCAGGGGGCTACTACGAGCAGTACTTC. Its translation: CASSFAGGYYEQYF.